This T cell receptor (beta chain) was documented in a study of metastatic and nonmetastatic thyroid tumors. The overall study: Repertoire comparisons spanned blood and tumor or nodule tissue from malignant and benign thyroid patients.

In the original workflow: A classifier of distant metastasis in papillary thyroid cancer was built from CDR3 differences (across clinicopathological groups). TCRdb re-called clones from the PCR reads using MiXCR. The authors' filters were not applied to this entry. Altogether roughly 48,000 clones are present, roughly 23% being singletons, with the ten largest covering approximately 3.8%. As for this clone: Antigen specificity is unknown.

Study conclusions and caveats: In blood and tumor, TCR beta diversity was reportedly significantly higher in malignant thyroid tumors than in benign nodules.

Thyroid surgery was performed in patients who had received no treatment beforehand. The sequenced sample consisted of blood. The receptor was derived from a male donor with papillary thyroid cancer or a benign thyroid nodule (not recorded which). Some clones in this sample may be carry-over from other donors' samples.

The CDR3 bases are TGTGCCAGCAGTTTAGCGGTAGGGTGTATCGGGGAGCTGTTTTTT. Amino acids: CASSLAVGCIGELFF. V usage is TRBV12-3 or TRBV12-4 and J usage is TRBJ2-2; no firm D call. This CDR3 is 15 amino acids long. V was trimmed by 0 bases and J by 7 bases, leaving 12 bases between them.